This entry describes one T cell receptor (beta chain). As yet, its antigen is unknown. This CDR3 is 13 amino acids long. V lost 6 bases and J lost 4, with 10 bases in between. Germline V gene data show CDR1 as MNHEY and CDR2 as SMNVEV (reference sequence). A v3.0 immunoSEQ assay was performed at survey level. The repertoire was sequenced with immunoSEQ multiplex PCR; TCRdb's copy has only in-frame clones and lacks some. The sample includes 30,000 to 40,000 clones, 83% seen only once; the top ten take roughly 8.6%. This sample stems from a study of long-term antiretroviral therapy in people with HIV. No fewer than two post-ART and no fewer than one pre-ART PBMC samples existed for each donor. The content of samples before DNA extraction was roughly 0.9-11 million cryopreserved PBMC. Study-level results: Controls showed broader CDR3 length ranges than did the HIV repertoires. Before ART, certain clones expanded, and these dominated the repertoire at all time points.

The chain has TRBV27 and TRBJ2-1, with unresolved D. This clonotype was sampled from a man aged 18-30 years with HIV. The specimen comprised unsorted PBMCs, sampled 0.4 years before starting antiretroviral therapy. The CDR3 bases are TGTGCCAGCAGACCCAACAGTTACAATGAGCAGTTCTTC. Its protein is CASRPNSYNEQFF.